Listed below are T cell receptor beta chains from one sample, sequenced in a study of glioma-infiltrating T cells after dendritic cell vaccination. TCRdb's table, derived via immunoSEQ multiplex PCR, lists solely in-frame clones and lacks some. The data contain roughly 60,000 clones, more than 75% of them singletons. The source was blood, collected after dendritic cell vaccination. The receptors originated from a human donor with glioblastoma. Both conserved end residues are part of each CDR3. A D gene is named only where the DNA matches it firmly. Size tells how often a clone was seen (once, few, many) or the class of an expanded clone, and some rows leave it out.

cdr3_length: 16
d_call: TRBD1
clone_size: -
j_call: TRBJ2-7
v_call: TRBV7-9
cdr3_aa: CASSPMVGTVAYEQYF
cdr3_nt: TGTGCCAGCAGCCCGATGGTGGGGACAGTTGCCTACGAGCAGTACTTC

cdr3_length: 14
d_call: TRBD1
clone_size: -
j_call: TRBJ2-2
v_call: TRBV5-4
cdr3_aa: CASSLGTATGELFF
cdr3_nt: TGTGCCAGCAGCCTAGGGACAGCCACCGGGGAGCTGTTTTTT

cdr3_length: 13
d_call: -
clone_size: -
j_call: TRBJ1-1
v_call: TRBV7-6
cdr3_aa: CASSLDTNTEAFF
cdr3_nt: TGTGCCAGCAGCTTGGACACGAACACTGAAGCTTTCTTT

cdr3_length: 15
d_call: -
clone_size: -
j_call: TRBJ1-6
v_call: TRBV6-5
cdr3_aa: CASSGGAANNSPLHF
cdr3_nt: TGTGCCAGCAGCGGAGGGGCAGCAAATAATTCCCCCCTCCACTTT

cdr3_length: 13
d_call: -
clone_size: -
j_call: TRBJ2-2
v_call: TRBV6-5
cdr3_aa: CASGGGVTGELFF
cdr3_nt: TGTGCCAGCGGAGGGGGGGTTACCGGGGAGCTGTTTTTT

cdr3_length: 16
d_call: TRBD1
clone_size: -
j_call: TRBJ2-1
v_call: TRBV5-4
cdr3_aa: CASSRTGGRYYNEQFF
cdr3_nt: TGTGCCAGCAGCCGGACAGGGGGCAGATATTACAATGAGCAGTTCTTC

cdr3_length: 14
d_call: -
clone_size: -
j_call: TRBJ1-2
v_call: TRBV15
cdr3_aa: CATSSLTELYGYTF
cdr3_nt: TGTGCCACCAGCAGCCTAACAGAACTCTATGGCTACACCTTC

cdr3_length: 15
d_call: TRBD1
clone_size: -
j_call: TRBJ1-1
v_call: TRBV5-1
cdr3_aa: CASSLVGTVGTEAFF
cdr3_nt: TGCGCCAGCAGCCTGGTGGGGACAGTCGGCACTGAAGCTTTCTTT

cdr3_length: 16
d_call: TRBD2
clone_size: -
j_call: TRBJ2-1
v_call: TRBV19
cdr3_aa: CASTPGTSGRSSEQFF
cdr3_nt: TGTGCCAGCACCCCCGGGACTAGCGGGAGGTCTAGTGAGCAGTTCTTC

cdr3_length: 13
d_call: TRBD2
clone_size: few
j_call: TRBJ2-7
v_call: TRBV5-4
cdr3_aa: CASSFTGRGEQYF
cdr3_nt: TGTGCCAGCAGCTTCACCGGGAGGGGCGAGCAGTACTTC

cdr3_length: 11
d_call: -
clone_size: -
j_call: TRBJ1-2
v_call: TRBV11-3
cdr3_aa: CASSPGYGYTF
cdr3_nt: TGTGCCAGCAGCCCCGGGTATGGCTACACCTTC

cdr3_length: 16
d_call: TRBD2
clone_size: -
j_call: TRBJ2-2
v_call: TRBV9
cdr3_aa: CASSVSPGGATGELFF
cdr3_nt: TGTGCCAGCAGCGTATCTCCGGGAGGCGCCACCGGGGAGCTGTTTTTT

cdr3_length: 15
d_call: -
clone_size: -
j_call: TRBJ1-1
v_call: TRBV5-1
cdr3_aa: CASSHNTGKDTEAFF
cdr3_nt: TGCGCCAGCAGCCATAATACGGGGAAGGACACTGAAGCTTTCTTT

cdr3_length: 14
d_call: -
clone_size: -
j_call: TRBJ2-7
v_call: TRBV6-5
cdr3_aa: CASSYSGVNDEQYF
cdr3_nt: TGTGCCAGCAGTTACTCAGGGGTTAATGACGAGCAGTACTTC

cdr3_length: 12
d_call: -
clone_size: -
j_call: TRBJ2-7
v_call: TRBV5-5
cdr3_aa: CASKGGNYEQYF
cdr3_nt: TGTGCCAGCAAGGGGGGGAACTACGAGCAGTACTTC

cdr3_length: 16
d_call: TRBD2
clone_size: -
j_call: TRBJ2-5
v_call: TRBV4-3
cdr3_aa: CASSQDGRGGVETQYF
cdr3_nt: TGCGCCAGCAGCCAAGACGGGCGGGGGGGCGTGGAGACCCAGTACTTC

cdr3_length: 18
d_call: -
clone_size: -
j_call: TRBJ2-4
v_call: TRBV4-3
cdr3_aa: CASSQERKTDLAKNIQYF
cdr3_nt: TGCGCCAGCAGCCAAGAAAGAAAGACTGATCTAGCCAAAAACATTCAGTACTTC

cdr3_length: 17
d_call: -
clone_size: -
j_call: TRBJ2-1
v_call: TRBV30
cdr3_aa: CARGNPTRGSSYNEQFF
cdr3_nt: TGTGCCCGAGGAAACCCGACCCGGGGAAGCTCCTACAATGAGCAGTTCTTC

cdr3_length: 15
d_call: -
clone_size: -
j_call: TRBJ2-7
v_call: TRBV2
cdr3_aa: CASSPTDSRSYEQYF
cdr3_nt: TGTGCCAGCAGCCCGACTGATTCCCGCTCCTACGAGCAGTACTTC

cdr3_length: 15
d_call: TRBD1
clone_size: -
j_call: TRBJ1-1
v_call: TRBV18
cdr3_aa: CATMKNGQAATEAFF
cdr3_nt: TGTGCCACCATGAAAAACGGACAGGCTGCCACTGAAGCTTTCTTT

cdr3_length: 14
d_call: TRBD1
clone_size: -
j_call: TRBJ2-5
v_call: TRBV9
cdr3_aa: CASSPTGGRETQYF
cdr3_nt: TGTGCCAGCAGCCCAACAGGGGGCAGAGAGACCCAGTACTTC

cdr3_length: 17
d_call: TRBD1
clone_size: -
j_call: TRBJ1-2
v_call: TRBV10-3
cdr3_aa: CAISRTQQGAANYGYTF
cdr3_nt: TGTGCCATCAGCAGAACCCAACAGGGGGCGGCTAACTATGGCTACACCTTC

cdr3_length: 14
d_call: TRBD1
clone_size: once
j_call: TRBJ1-5
v_call: TRBV7-2
cdr3_aa: CASSARDRGQPQHF
cdr3_nt: TGTGCCAGCAGCGCCCGGGACAGGGGACAGCCCCAGCATTTT

cdr3_length: 12
d_call: -
clone_size: -
j_call: TRBJ1-1
v_call: TRBV7-2
cdr3_aa: CASSLVKLEAFF
cdr3_nt: TGTGCCAGCAGCTTAGTTAAGCTTGAAGCTTTCTTT

cdr3_length: 15
d_call: TRBD2
clone_size: -
j_call: TRBJ2-3
v_call: TRBV30
cdr3_aa: CAWSVRAGVVDTQYF
cdr3_nt: TGTGCCTGGAGTGTTAGGGCGGGAGTTGTAGATACGCAGTATTTT

cdr3_length: 16
d_call: TRBD1
clone_size: -
j_call: TRBJ2-1
v_call: TRBV6-5
cdr3_aa: CASSYSGTASYNEQFF
cdr3_nt: TGTGCCAGCAGTTACTCCGGGACAGCGAGTTACAATGAGCAGTTCTTC